This TCR delta chain was captured in a study of gamma-delta T cells after stem cell transplantation. TCRdb reanalysed the RT-PCR reads via CATT. In the table there are about 1,300 delta-chain clones, about 27% of which are singletons. Trimming took 1 base from V and 0 from J; bases not matched to a gene: 22. This CDR3 is 21 amino acids long. The germline V gene has CDR1 GEAIGNYY and CDR2 EKD. The source of this sequence is a human donor. It is not recorded whose cells these are; they may come from a transplant donor. The rearrangement links TRDV2 to TRDJ1, with 7 bases aligning to TRDD3. What was sequenced was gamma-delta T cells. The CDR3 reads CACDTLTPLGGSTWNTDKLIF. The DNA for the CDR3 is TGTGCCTGTGACACGCTGACGCCCCTGGGGGGGTCAACATGGAACACCGATAAACTCATCTTT.